The 3 T cell receptor beta chains in this list originate from one sample, sequenced in a study of OX40 agonist ivuxolimab in advanced cancers. TCRdb keeps only in-frame clones here, not all; method: immunoSEQ multiplex PCR. The sample includes about 50,000 clones, about 88% seen only once; the top ten take under 0.65%. The specimen was CD4+ or CD8+ T cells sorted from blood, collected in a trial of the OX40 agonist ivuxolimab. These receptors originate from an adult with an advanced solid tumor such as melanoma, head and neck, liver or kidney cancer.

The chain couples TRBV5-1 to TRBJ2-3, with 12 bases aligning to TRBD2. Per the germline V gene, CDR1 is SGHRS and CDR2 is YFSETQ. There are 17 residues in the CDR3. V was clipped by 4 bases and J by 4 bases; unmatched bases: 10. The CDR3, as DNA: TGCGCCAGCAGCCTCTCGACTAGCGGGAGTATGGCAGATACGCAGTATTTT. Encoded protein: CASSLSTSGSMADTQYF. Full variable domain (remainder filled in from reference TRBV5-1 and TRBJ2-3): KAGVTQTPRYLIKTRGQQVTLSCSPISGHRSVSWYQQTPGQGLQFLFEYFSETQRNKGNFPGRFSGRQFSNSRSEMNVSTLELGDSALYLCASSLSTSGSMADTQYFGPGTRLTVL.

The chain uses TRBV7-2 and TRBJ1-6; tentatively, D is TRBD1 (5 bases). This CDR3 is 12 amino acids long. Germline CDR1 and CDR2: SGHTA and FQGNSA. The V and J ends lost 2 bases and 14 bases respectively, with 10 bases between them. DNA for the CDR3: TGTGCCAGCAGCTTATGGGGCACGTCCCTCCACTTT. This gives the protein CASSLWGTSLHF.

On this clone itself: Distinct nucleotide sequences in the sample also encode this CDR3. The chain joins TRBV7-2 to TRBJ2-7, with 8 bases aligning to TRBD2. This CDR3 region has 17 residues. The germline V gene encodes CDR1 SGHTA and CDR2 FQGNSA. The trim removed 1 base at V and 1 base at J, leaving 9 bases unmatched. CDR3 nucleotide sequence: TGTGCCAGCAGCTTAGAGGGGGGGGCGGGAGGTTCCTACGAGCAGTACTTC. Amino acids: CASSLEGGAGGSYEQYF.